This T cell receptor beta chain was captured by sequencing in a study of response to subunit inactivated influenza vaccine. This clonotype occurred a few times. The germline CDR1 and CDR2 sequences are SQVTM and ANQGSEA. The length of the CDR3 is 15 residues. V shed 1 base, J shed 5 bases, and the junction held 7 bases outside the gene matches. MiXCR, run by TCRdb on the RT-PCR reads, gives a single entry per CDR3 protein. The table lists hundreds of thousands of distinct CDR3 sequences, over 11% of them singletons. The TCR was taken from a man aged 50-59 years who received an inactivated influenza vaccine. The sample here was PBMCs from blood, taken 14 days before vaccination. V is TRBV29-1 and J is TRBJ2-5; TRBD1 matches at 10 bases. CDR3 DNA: TGCAGCGTTGAAGGAACGGGACAGGGGACGGAGACCCAGTACTTC. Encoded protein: CSVEGTGQGTETQYF.